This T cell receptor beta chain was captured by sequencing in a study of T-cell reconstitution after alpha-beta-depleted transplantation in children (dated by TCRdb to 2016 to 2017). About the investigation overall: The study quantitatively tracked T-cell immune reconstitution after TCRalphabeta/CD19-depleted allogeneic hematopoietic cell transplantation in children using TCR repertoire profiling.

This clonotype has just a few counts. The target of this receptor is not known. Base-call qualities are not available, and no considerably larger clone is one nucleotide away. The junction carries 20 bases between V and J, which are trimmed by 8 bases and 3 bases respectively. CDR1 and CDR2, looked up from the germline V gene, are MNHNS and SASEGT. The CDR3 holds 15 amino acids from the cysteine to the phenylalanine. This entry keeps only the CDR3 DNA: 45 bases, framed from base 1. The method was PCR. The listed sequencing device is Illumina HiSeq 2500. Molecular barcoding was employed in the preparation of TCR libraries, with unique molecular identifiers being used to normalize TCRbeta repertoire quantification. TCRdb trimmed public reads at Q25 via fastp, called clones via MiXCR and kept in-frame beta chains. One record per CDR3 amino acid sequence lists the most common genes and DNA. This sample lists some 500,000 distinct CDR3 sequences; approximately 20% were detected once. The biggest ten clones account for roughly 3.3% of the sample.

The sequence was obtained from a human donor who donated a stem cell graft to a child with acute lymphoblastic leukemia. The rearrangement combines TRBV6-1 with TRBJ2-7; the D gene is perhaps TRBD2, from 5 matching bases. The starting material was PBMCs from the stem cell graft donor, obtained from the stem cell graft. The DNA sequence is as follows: TGTGCCAGCGGTACCCCGAGGGTAATGGGCTACGAGCAGTACTTC. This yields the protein CASGTPRVMGYEQYF.